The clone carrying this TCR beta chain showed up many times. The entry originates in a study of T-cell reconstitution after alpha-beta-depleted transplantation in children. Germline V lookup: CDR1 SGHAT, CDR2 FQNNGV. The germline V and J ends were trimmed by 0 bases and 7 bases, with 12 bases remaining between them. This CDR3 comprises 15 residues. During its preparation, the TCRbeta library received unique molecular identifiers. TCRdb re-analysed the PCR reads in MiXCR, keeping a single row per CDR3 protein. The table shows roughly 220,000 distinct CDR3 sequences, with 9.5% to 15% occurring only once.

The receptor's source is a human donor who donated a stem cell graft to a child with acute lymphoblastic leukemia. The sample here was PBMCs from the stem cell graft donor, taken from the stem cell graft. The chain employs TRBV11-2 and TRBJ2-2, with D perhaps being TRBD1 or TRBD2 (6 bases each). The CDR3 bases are TGTGCCAGCAGCTTAGAATTAAGGGGGGACGGGGAGCTGTTTTTT. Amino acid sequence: CASSLELRGDGELFF.